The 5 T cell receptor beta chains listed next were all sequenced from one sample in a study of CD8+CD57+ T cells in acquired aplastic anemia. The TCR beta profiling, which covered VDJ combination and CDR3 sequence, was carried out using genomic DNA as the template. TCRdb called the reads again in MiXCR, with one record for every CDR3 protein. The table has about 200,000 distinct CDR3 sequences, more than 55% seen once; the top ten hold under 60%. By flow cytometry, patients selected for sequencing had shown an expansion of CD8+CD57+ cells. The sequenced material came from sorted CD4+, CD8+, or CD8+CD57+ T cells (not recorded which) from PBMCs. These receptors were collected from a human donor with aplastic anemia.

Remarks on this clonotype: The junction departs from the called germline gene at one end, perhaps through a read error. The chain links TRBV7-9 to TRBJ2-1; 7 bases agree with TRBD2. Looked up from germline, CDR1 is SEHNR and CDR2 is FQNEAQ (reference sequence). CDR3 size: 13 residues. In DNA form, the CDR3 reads TGCGCCAGCAGCCACCCCCGGGGGGAGGAGCAGTTCTTC. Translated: CASSHPRGEEQFF.

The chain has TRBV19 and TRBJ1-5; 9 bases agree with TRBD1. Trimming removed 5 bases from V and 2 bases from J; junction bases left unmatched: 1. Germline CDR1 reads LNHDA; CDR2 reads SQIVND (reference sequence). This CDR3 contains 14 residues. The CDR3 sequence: CASSYRGRNQPQHF. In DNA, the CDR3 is TGTGCCAGTAGTTACAGGGGGCGCAATCAGCCCCAGCATTTT.

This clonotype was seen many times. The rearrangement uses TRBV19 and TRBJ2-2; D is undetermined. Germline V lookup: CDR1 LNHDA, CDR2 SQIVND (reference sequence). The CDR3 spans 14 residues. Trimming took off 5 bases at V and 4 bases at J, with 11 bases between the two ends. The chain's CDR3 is CASSGVAGTGELFF. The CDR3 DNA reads TGTGCCAGTAGTGGGGTGGCTGGCACCGGGGAGCTGTTTTTT.

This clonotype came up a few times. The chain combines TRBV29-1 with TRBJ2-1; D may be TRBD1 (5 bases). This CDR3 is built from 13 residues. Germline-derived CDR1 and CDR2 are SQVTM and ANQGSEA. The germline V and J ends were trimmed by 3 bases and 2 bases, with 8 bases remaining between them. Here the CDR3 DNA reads TGCAGCGTTGATTCCAGGGCCTACAATGAGCAGTTCTTC. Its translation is CSVDSRAYNEQFF.

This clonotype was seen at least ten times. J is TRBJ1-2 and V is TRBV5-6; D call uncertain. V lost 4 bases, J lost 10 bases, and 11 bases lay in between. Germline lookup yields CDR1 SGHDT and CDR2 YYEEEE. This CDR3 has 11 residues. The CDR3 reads CASSTNRHYTF. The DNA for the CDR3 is TGTGCCAGCAGCACCAATAGGCACTACACCTTC.